This T cell receptor beta chain was identified during a study of T cells in Graves' hyperthyroidism and ophthalmopathy. CDR1 is MGHRA, CDR2 YSYEKL, per germline. Trimming pared 3 bases from V and 1 base from J, leaving 15 bases between. This CDR3 has 16 residues. Researchers took RNA transcripts and amplified the TCR beta CDR3 regions from them. Researchers ran a first-round RT-PCR on the TCR CDR3 using the HTBI primer set. TCRdb independently ran MiXCR on the multiplex PCR reads; one entry per CDR3 protein. The profile shows more than 150,000 distinct CDR3 sequences, 15% to 20% of them singletons. Graves' hyperthyroidism without ophthalmopathy progression within 18 months was termed stable. Patients were aged 18 to 65, had disease duration under 2 months, and had newly diagnosed hyperthyroidism. Exclusion of patients followed from uncontrolled infection, other autoimmune disease, pregnancy or lactation.

Findings of the study overall: Prediction of ophthalmopathy progression came a median roughly 6.4 months pre-onset.

This clonotype was found a few times. Its cognate antigen is unknown. This clonotype was obtained from a woman aged 45-60 years with Graves' hyperthyroidism. Input material: blood. The chain recombines TRBV4-1 with TRBJ1-1; a possible D gene is TRBD1 (5 bases). CDR3 residues: CASSHKQDRRNTEAFF. CDR3 nucleotide sequence: TGCGCCAGCAGCCACAAACAGGACCGGAGGAACACTGAAGCTTTCTTT.